This T cell receptor (beta chain) was recorded in a study of T cell changes during pregnancy in multiple sclerosis. Profiled with immunoSEQ multiplex PCR; TCRdb holds only in-frame clones, not every one. The table records about 130,000 clones, roughly 95% of them present only once. This clone was seen a single time. The source was peripheral blood, collected after pregnancy. This clonotype was sampled from a female donor with multiple sclerosis, enrolled in a pregnancy study.

CDR3 loop: CASSAGGRVPYEQYF. As DNA, the CDR3 is TGTGCCAGCAGTGCGGGCGGCAGGGTACCTTACGAGCAGTACTTC. The genes are TRBV6-1 and TRBJ2-7; a weak D match, TRBD1 (5 bases). The V gene's germline CDR1 is MNHNS and CDR2 SASEGT. The CDR3 has 15 amino acids. The V and J ends lost 4 bases and 4 bases respectively, with 17 bases between them.